These T cell receptor beta chains were read from a single sample in a study of blood T cell repertoires in COVID-19. This table comes from immunoSEQ multiplex PCR, and its TCRdb copy is limited to in-frame clones, with some not included. The sample contains around 99,000 clones, approximately 90% of which appear only once. Sequenced material: peripheral blood. The receptors originated from a human donor in a cohort sampled during active COVID-19. The CDR3 runs from the conserved cysteine through the conserved F or W. Fields, in order: clone size, D gene, V gene, J gene, CDR3 protein, CDR3 DNA. A D gene is named only where the DNA matches it firmly. Not every row has a clone size; where given, it reads once, few, many or a size class.

size: .; D: .; V: TRBV5-1; J: TRBJ2-7; CDR3: CASSLRGTSNYEQYF; DNA: TGCGCCAGCAGCTTGCGGGGAACGTCAAACTACGAGCAGTACTTC
size: once; D: TRBD1; V: TRBV9; J: TRBJ1-1; CDR3: CASSVRQGTEAFF; DNA: TGTGCCAGCAGCGTTAGACAGGGCACTGAAGCTTTCTTT
size: .; D: .; V: TRBV21-1; J: TRBJ2-2; CDR3: CASWEGEGTGELFF; DNA: TGTGCCAGCTGGGAGGGGGAAGGGACCGGGGAGCTGTTTTTT
size: .; D: TRBD1; V: TRBV25-1; J: TRBJ2-6; CDR3: CASSARQGKASGANVLTF; DNA: TGTGCCAGCAGTGCTAGACAGGGAAAGGCGTCCGGGGCCAACGTCCTGACTTTC
size: .; D: TRBD1; V: TRBV9; J: TRBJ1-6; CDR3: CASSVGQNNSPLHF; DNA: TGTGCCAGCAGCGTGGGACAGAATAATTCACCCCTCCACTTT
size: .; D: TRBD1; V: TRBV4-1; J: TRBJ1-3; CDR3: CASSHPGTGTESKYF; DNA: TGCGCCAGCAGCCATCCCGGGACAGGCACGGAATCAAAATATTTT
size: .; D: TRBD2; V: TRBV18; J: TRBJ2-5; CDR3: CASSPRRESQYF; DNA: TGTGCCAGCTCACCTCGGCGGGAGTCCCAGTACTTC
size: .; D: .; V: TRBV7-8; J: TRBJ1-6; CDR3: CASSLSDKSPLHF; DNA: TGTGCCAGCAGCTTATCTGACAAGTCACCCCTCCACTTT
size: .; D: .; V: TRBV5-1; J: TRBJ1-1; CDR3: CASSLIRELGTEAFF; DNA: TGCGCCAGCAGCTTGATTCGGGAGTTGGGGACTGAAGCTTTCTTT
size: .; D: .; V: TRBV7-2; J: TRBJ2-5; CDR3: CASSLAPERQETQYF; DNA: TGTGCCAGCAGCTTAGCGCCCGAGCGGCAAGAGACCCAGTACTTC
size: .; D: .; V: TRBV28; J: TRBJ1-5; CDR3: CASSFGQPGNQPQHF; DNA: TGTGCCAGCAGTTTCGGACAGCCGGGCAATCAGCCCCAGCATTTT
size: .; D: TRBD2; V: TRBV18; J: TRBJ2-5; CDR3: CASSPLLAGDTETQYF; DNA: TGTGCCAGCTCACCGCTACTAGCGGGGGATACGGAGACCCAGTACTTC
size: .; D: .; V: TRBV5-5; J: TRBJ2-3; CDR3: CASRRVDRPRTDTQYF; DNA: TGTGCCAGCAGGAGGGTAGACAGGCCGCGCACAGATACGCAGTATTTT
size: .; D: .; V: TRBV6-6; J: TRBJ1-2; CDR3: CASSYTHTGGRDGYTF; DNA: TGTGCCAGCAGTTACACCCACACGGGTGGTCGTGATGGCTACACCTTC
size: .; D: .; V: TRBV5-1; J: TRBJ1-1; CDR3: CASSQSGGGAEAFF; DNA: TGCGCCAGCAGCCAGTCGGGTGGTGGCGCTGAAGCTTTCTTT
size: .; D: TRBD1; V: TRBV3-1/TRBV3-2; J: TRBJ1-5; CDR3: CASSQGIRTGINQPQHF; DNA: TGTGCCAGCAGCCAAGGTATCAGGACAGGGATCAATCAGCCCCAGCATTTT
size: few; D: .; V: TRBV6-6; J: TRBJ1-3; CDR3: CASVGGGVGNTIYF; DNA: TGTGCCAGCGTCGGGGGAGGGGTAGGAAACACCATATATTTT
size: .; D: .; V: TRBV7-9; J: TRBJ2-7; CDR3: CASSLTMGRYAYEQYF; DNA: TGTGCCAGCAGCTTAACGATGGGCAGGTACGCCTACGAGCAGTACTTC
size: .; D: TRBD2; V: TRBV11-3; J: TRBJ2-5; CDR3: CASSSTGSGGRETQYF; DNA: TGTGCCAGCAGCTCCACTGGGAGCGGGGGCCGGGAGACCCAGTACTTC
size: once; D: TRBD1; V: TRBV6-5; J: TRBJ1-1; CDR3: CASSRQGNTEAFF; DNA: TGTGCCAGCAGTCGACAGGGGAATACTGAAGCTTTCTTT
size: .; D: .; V: TRBV5-4; J: TRBJ1-2; CDR3: CASSPLGGTRYGYTF; DNA: TGTGCCAGCAGCCCCCTGGGGGGGACCCGCTATGGCTACACCTTC
size: .; D: .; V: TRBV14; J: TRBJ2-1; CDR3: CASSQDKGGGSYNEQFF; DNA: TGTGCCAGCAGCCAAGATAAAGGGGGGGGCTCCTACAATGAGCAGTTCTTC
size: .; D: TRBD1; V: TRBV24-1; J: TRBJ2-3; CDR3: CATSGTGVGHSDTQYF; DNA: TGTGCCACCAGTGGAACAGGGGTGGGTCATTCGGATACGCAGTATTTT
size: .; D: .; V: TRBV7-2; J: TRBJ1-1; CDR3: CASSLNPGGGTEAFF; DNA: TGTGCCAGCAGCTTAAATCCGGGGGGCGGCACTGAAGCTTTCTTT
size: .; D: .; V: TRBV18; J: TRBJ2-7; CDR3: CASSPAALNGEQYF; DNA: TGTGCCAGCTCACCAGCTGCGCTTAATGGCGAGCAGTACTTC
size: .; D: .; V: TRBV4-1; J: TRBJ2-4; CDR3: CASSQDRGAGNIQYF; DNA: TGCGCCAGCAGCCAAGATCGTGGGGCCGGAAACATTCAGTACTTC
size: .; D: TRBD2; V: TRBV5-5; J: TRBJ2-3; CDR3: CASSPPGLAGGPSTDTQYF; DNA: TGTGCCAGCAGCCCCCCCGGACTAGCGGGAGGGCCGAGCACAGATACGCAGTATTTT
size: .; D: .; V: TRBV2; J: TRBJ2-2; CDR3: CASLLANTGELFF; DNA: TGTGCCAGCCTTCTAGCGAACACCGGGGAGCTGTTTTTT
size: .; D: TRBD2; V: TRBV11-3; J: TRBJ2-7; CDR3: CASSLGTSGGAYEQYF; DNA: TGTGCCAGCAGCCTCGGGACTAGCGGGGGTGCCTACGAGCAGTACTTC
size: .; D: .; V: TRBV29-1; J: TRBJ2-5; CDR3: CSVGRGGETQYF; DNA: TGCAGCGTTGGTCGGGGAGGAGAGACCCAGTACTTC
size: .; D: TRBD1; V: TRBV5-1; J: TRBJ1-2; CDR3: CASSLGYRGGGYTF; DNA: TGCGCCAGCAGCTTGGGGTACAGGGGAGGTGGCTACACCTTC
size: few; D: .; V: TRBV5-5; J: TRBJ1-5; CDR3: CASSPYQGNQPQHF; DNA: TGTGCCAGCAGCCCCTATCAGGGGAATCAGCCCCAGCATTTT
size: .; D: .; V: TRBV7-8; J: TRBJ2-7; CDR3: CASSHGTADYEQYF; DNA: TGTGCCAGCAGCCACGGTACAGCAGACTACGAGCAGTACTTC